A selection of T cell receptor beta chains follows, all from one sample in a study of T cells in tuberculosis. This table comes from immunoSEQ multiplex PCR, and its TCRdb copy is limited to in-frame clones, with some not included. The sample has approximately 29,000 clones, 90% seen once; the top ten hold roughly 6%. The specimen was PBMCs. The receptor source for this set is a donor aged 10-29 years with latent tuberculosis or without tuberculosis infection. Each CDR3 is given with its conserved first and last residue. The D gene is left open where the match is weak. Size values are once, few and many counts, or a class for expanded clones, and some rows have none.

length: 16
D: NA
size: NA
J: TRBJ2-2
V: TRBV19
DNA: TGTGCCAGTAGTATAGGTTACACCCTGGAGACCGGGGAGCTGTTTTTT
CDR3: CASSIGYTLETGELFF

length: 14
D: NA
size: NA
J: TRBJ2-2
V: TRBV5-1
DNA: TGCGCCAGCACCGACAGATTAGACACCGGGGAGCTGTTTTTT
CDR3: CASTDRLDTGELFF

length: 14
D: NA
size: NA
J: TRBJ2-7
V: TRBV14
DNA: TGTGCCAGCAGCCAAACGGACAGCGGTTACGAGCAGTACTTC
CDR3: CASSQTDSGYEQYF

length: 15
D: NA
size: NA
J: TRBJ1-1
V: TRBV6-5
DNA: TGTGCCAGCAGTTACGGCCGAAGCGGGAACACTGAAGCTTTCTTT
CDR3: CASSYGRSGNTEAFF

length: 16
D: NA
size: NA
J: TRBJ1-6
V: TRBV6-5
DNA: TGTGCCAGCAGTTACTCGTATGGCAGGGGCGATTCACCCCTCCACTTT
CDR3: CASSYSYGRGDSPLHF

length: 13
D: NA
size: NA
J: TRBJ1-1
V: TRBV19
DNA: TGTGCCAGTACTAGGACACCGAACACTGAAGCTTTCTTT
CDR3: CASTRTPNTEAFF

length: 15
D: TRBD1
size: NA
J: TRBJ2-2
V: TRBV6-1
DNA: TGTGCCAGCATCTGGACAGGGGAGTACACCGGGGAGCTGTTTTTT
CDR3: CASIWTGEYTGELFF

length: 15
D: TRBD1
size: NA
J: TRBJ2-7
V: TRBV6-5
DNA: TGTGCCAGCAGTTTCCGGGACAGGGGGACCTACGAGCAGTACTTC
CDR3: CASSFRDRGTYEQYF

length: 15
D: NA
size: once
J: TRBJ1-2
V: TRBV29-1
DNA: TGCAGCGTTGGCGTTGAGGAAAGCACAGGGAAAGGCTACACCTTC
CDR3: CSVGVEESTGKGYTF

length: 16
D: TRBD2
size: NA
J: TRBJ2-3
V: TRBV10-3
DNA: TGTGCCATCAGTGGGGCCGGGACTAGCATCACAGATACGCAGTATTTT
CDR3: CAISGAGTSITDTQYF

length: 16
D: NA
size: NA
J: TRBJ2-7
V: TRBV6-1
DNA: TGTGCCAGCAGTGAGAGTAAGGGCAGGGTAAAATACGAGCAGTACTTC
CDR3: CASSESKGRVKYEQYF

length: 14
D: NA
size: NA
J: TRBJ1-4
V: TRBV29-1
DNA: TGCAGCGTTGACGGGGACTATGCGGGGGAAAAACTGTTTTTT
CDR3: CSVDGDYAGEKLFF

length: 15
D: TRBD1
size: NA
J: TRBJ1-2
V: TRBV7-8
DNA: TGTGCCAGCAGCTTAGGCGGGACAGACCTCTATGGCTACACCTTC
CDR3: CASSLGGTDLYGYTF

length: 16
D: NA
size: NA
J: TRBJ1-1
V: TRBV18
DNA: TGTGCCAGCTCACCACCGGGTATGGGGCCGAACACTGAAGCTTTCTTT
CDR3: CASSPPGMGPNTEAFF

length: 15
D: NA
size: NA
J: TRBJ1-6
V: TRBV6-1
DNA: TGTGCCAGCAGTGAAGTGGCGGGGGCAAATTCACCCCTCCACTTT
CDR3: CASSEVAGANSPLHF

length: 13
D: TRBD2
size: NA
J: TRBJ2-3
V: TRBV5-1
DNA: TGCGCCAGCAGAGAGCGGGAGGGAGATACGCAGTATTTT
CDR3: CASREREGDTQYF

length: 15
D: TRBD1
size: NA
J: TRBJ2-1
V: TRBV27
DNA: TGTGCCAGCAGTTCGGGACAGGGGAGAAGGAATGAGCAGTTCTTC
CDR3: CASSSGQGRRNEQFF

length: 16
D: TRBD2
size: NA
J: TRBJ2-2
V: TRBV7-8
DNA: TGTGCCAGCAGCTATACTAGCGGGGGCCTGCTGAGGGAGCTGTTTTTT
CDR3: CASSYTSGGLLRELFF

length: 16
D: NA
size: NA
J: TRBJ1-3
V: TRBV28
DNA: TGTGCCAGCAGTTTAGTGGGTGCGGCAGTCGGAAACACCATATATTTT
CDR3: CASSLVGAAVGNTIYF

length: 13
D: NA
size: NA
J: TRBJ2-5
V: TRBV29-1
DNA: TGCAGCGTTTTAGGGGGAACTCGGGAGACCCAGTACTTC
CDR3: CSVLGGTRETQYF

length: 15
D: TRBD1
size: few
J: TRBJ1-1
V: TRBV6-1
DNA: TGTGCCAGCAGTGCGACAGGGTCGAGGGACACTGAAGCTTTCTTT
CDR3: CASSATGSRDTEAFF

length: 14
D: NA
size: NA
J: TRBJ1-2
V: TRBV10-3
DNA: TGTGCCATCAGGGGAGCGGCGGGGCAACATGGCTACACCTTC
CDR3: CAIRGAAGQHGYTF